This T cell receptor beta chain was retrieved from a study of blood T cell repertoires in COVID-19. Study-wide context: Samples representing acute and convalescent COVID-19 were sourced from the United States, Italy and Spain. From T cells, B-cell-depleted T cells, or PBMCs came the material, which was cDNA or gDNA.

CDR1 and CDR2 from the germline V gene are MDHEN and SYDVKM. Unmatched junction bases numbered 6, after V lost 2 bases and J lost 3 bases. The CDR3 spans 18 residues. In the study's own analysis: Reference gene primer amplification gave nucleated cell count estimates. Only in-frame clones appear in the TCRdb table, and some are missing; sequencing was by immunoSEQ multiplex PCR. V, J and clone size were drawn from that table, and D and trimming were deduced from the DNA. Here the sample spans approximately 81,000 clones, 91% being singletons. The sequencing input was peripheral blood. This TCR was sampled from a woman between 45 and 60 years old in a cohort sampled during active COVID-19. V gene TRBV28 combines with J gene TRBJ1-6, with 11 bases that match TRBD1. The CDR3 DNA reads as TGTGCCAGCAGTTTAGGCGGACAGGGGGCACTCTATAATTCACCCCTCCACTTT. Translation: CASSLGGQGALYNSPLHF.